These 20 T cell receptor beta chains were sequenced from one sample in a study of tumor-infiltrating lymphocytes in primary liver carcinoma. A primer matching the constant region was used to make TCR beta cDNA from about 500 ng of total RNA. Three nested multiplex PCR rounds of slightly modified ARM-PCR generated TCR beta libraries. Primers for the first two PCR rounds were TRBV1-TRBV30 forward primers and a C-beta reverse primer (roughly 10 cycles per round). TCRdb independently ran MiXCR on the multiplex PCR reads; one entry per CDR3 protein. The sample shows about 350,000 distinct CDR3 sequences, less than 65% of them seen only once. Germline DNA was also extracted, with blood RNA taken from unsorted whole blood. The specimen sequenced was peripheral blood. Every receptor here comes from a man aged 35-49 years with primary liver carcinoma and hepatitis B virus infection.

A note on this clonotype: Being one base from a much bigger clone, this may be a read error. The rearrangement joins TRBV6-2 or TRBV6-3 to TRBJ2-3; D ambiguous. Germline V gene data show CDR1 as MNHEY and CDR2 as SVGEGT. There are 13 residues in the CDR3. The CDR3 DNA follows: TGTGCCAACAGTGTCCTAGGCACAGATACGCAGTATTTT. The encoded protein is CANSVLGTDTQYF.

This clonotype occurred once. This may arise from a read error, as a much more abundant clone is one base away. The CDR3 reads CAISRGTDQLQHF. The CDR3 coding sequence is TGTGCCATCAGCCGAGGGACAGATCAGCTCCAGCATTTT. The chain links TRBV10-3 to TRBJ1-5, with TRBD1 matching over 7 bases. Germline V gives CDR1 ENHRY, CDR2 SYGVKD. There are 13 residues in the CDR3.

The gene calls are TRBV7-8 and TRBJ2-7; D possibly corresponds to TRBD2 (6 bases). Germline V gives CDR1 SGHVS, CDR2 FQNEAQ. CDR3 length: 15 residues. Trimming removed 7 bases at V and 7 bases at J, with 23 bases between. For the CDR3, the DNA is TGTGCCAGCAACGTAATCGCGGGGAGCCGGGGGGAGCAGTACTTC. It translates to CASNVIAGSRGEQYF.

Notes on this clonotype: The junction does not match germline at one end; this may be a read error. This chain links TRBV11-2 with TRBJ2-1; D call uncertain. The length of the CDR3 is 13 residues. Germline loops: CDR1 SGHAT, CDR2 FQNNGV. The CDR3 loop is CASSIDRRYEQFF. DNA for the CDR3: TGTGCCAGCAGCATAGATCGGCGTTACGAGCAGTTCTTC.

CDR3 DNA: TGTGCCAGGGTATTAGCGGGACGCTACAATGAGCAGTTCTTC. It translates to CARVLAGRYNEQFF. The chain couples TRBV6-2 or TRBV6-3 to TRBJ2-1; 8 positions match TRBD2. The germline CDR1 and CDR2 sequences are MNHEY and SVGEGT. V lost 9 bases, J lost 3 bases, and 7 bases stayed unmatched. The CDR3 consists of 14 residues.

J is TRBJ1-5 and V is TRBV10-3; no clear D gene. The CDR3 covers 14 residues. The V end was cut by 1 base, the J end by 2 bases, with 6 bases between. Germline V gene lookup returns CDR1 ENHRY and CDR2 SYGVKD. Written as DNA, the CDR3 is TGTGCCATCAGTGAGTATGGGGGCAATCAGCCCCAGCATTTT. As protein: CAISEYGGNQPQHF.

As regards this clonotype: Mismatch with germline at one junction end may stem from a read error. V gene TRBV11-2 combines with J gene TRBJ2-7; D unresolved. Germline values: CDR1 SGHAT, CDR2 FQNNGV. There are 15 residues in the CDR3. CDR3 sequence: CAGSSNVLPRNEQHF. In nucleotides, the CDR3 is TGTGCTGGCAGCTCCAACGTTCTCCCGAGGAACGAGCAGCACTTC.

The V call is TRBV5-1, the J call TRBJ2-5, with 13 bases lining up with TRBD2. CDR3 length equals 15 residues. Trimming removed 6 bases from V and 2 bases from J; junction bases left unmatched: 4. CDR1 and CDR2 from the germline V gene are SGHRS and YFSETQ. The CDR3 DNA follows: TGCGCCAGCAACTGGGGACTAGCGGGACAAGAGACCCAGTACTTC. This gives the protein CASNWGLAGQETQYF.

Concerning this clonotype: Given a much more abundant clone one base away, this may be a read error. The gene calls are TRBV28 and TRBJ2-5, with D unclear. Germline assignment: CDR1 MDHEN and CDR2 SYDVKM. V was pared by 3 bases and J by 2 bases, with 4 bases between. The CDR3 length is 12 residues. CDR3 sequence: CASSLRQETQYF. The CDR3 nucleotides are TGTGCCAGCAGTTTGAGGCAAGAGACCCAGTACTTC.

This clonotype has just one count. The chain links TRBV11-1 to TRBJ2-7; 8 bases align to TRBD2. The J segment lost 7 bases and the V segment lost 8 bases, leaving 7 bases of the junction unmatched. The germline gives CDR1 SGHAT, CDR2 FQDESV (reference sequence). The CDR3 loop spans 12 amino acids. DNA of the CDR3: TGTGCCAGCGGACTAGCCCGGAATGAGCAGTACTTC. Amino acid sequence: CASGLARNEQYF.

This chain joins TRBV28 and TRBJ2-1, with no clear D. The CDR3 contains 13 residues. Per the germline V gene, CDR1 is MDHEN and CDR2 is SYDVKM. The V and J ends lost 5 bases and 7 bases respectively, with 12 bases between them. This CDR3 reads CASSPISGNEQFF. CDR3 in DNA: TGTGCCAGCAGTCCAATAAGTGGGAATGAGCAGTTCTTC.

Only a few counts were recorded for this clonotype. This chain joins TRBV7-9 and TRBJ2-7; the match to TRBD1 covers 7 bases. V lost 3 bases, J lost 7 bases, and 6 bases stayed unmatched. Germline lookup yields CDR1 SEHNR and CDR2 FQNEAQ (reference sequence). The CDR3 totals 13 residues. CDR3 sequence (DNA): TGTGCCAGCAGCTTCGGCTCACAGGGGGAGCAGTACTTC. Protein product: CASSFGSQGEQYF.

This clonotype was seen at least ten times. The chain couples TRBV6-1 to TRBJ1-2; D is uncertain. CDR1 is MNHNS and CDR2 is SASEGT in the germline V gene. CDR3 size: 13 residues. Trimming took off 2 bases at V and 8 bases at J, with 12 bases between the two ends. CDR3 loop: CASSENMAFGYTF. As DNA, the CDR3 is TGTGCCAGCAGTGAAAACATGGCTTTCGGCTACACCTTC.

With regard to this clonotype: Since no conserved phenylalanine or tryptophan closes the CDR3, a read error is the likely cause. The chain couples TRBV5-1 to TRBJ2-1; D call uncertain. There are 15 residues in the CDR3. CDR1 and CDR2 (germline): SGHRS, YFSETQ. V lost 1 base, J lost 4 bases, and 12 bases lay in between. The CDR3 DNA follows: TGCGCCAGCAGCTTGAGGAGTGTTCAATACAATGAGCAGTTCATC. This gives the protein CASSLRSVQYNEQFI.

V is TRBV5-1 and J is TRBJ2-7, with 9 bases identical to TRBD2. Trimming took 2 bases from V and 6 from J; bases not matched to a gene: 9. Germline-derived CDR1 and CDR2 are SGHRS and YFSETQ. CDR3 length equals 15 residues. In DNA form, the CDR3 reads TGCGCCAGCAGCTTAATAGCGGGAGTGGGAGCCGAGCAGTACTTC. Translating it yields CASSLIAGVGAEQYF.

With regard to this clonotype: At one end, the junction sequence differs from germline, possibly due to a read error. The J gene is TRBJ2-6, the V gene TRBV20-1; 10 bases match TRBD1. The length of the CDR3 is 15 residues. Germline CDR1 and CDR2: DFQATT and SNEGSKA (reference sequence). The CDR3 spells CSAPRQGAGANVLTF. CDR3 nucleotide sequence: TGCAGTGCTCCACGACAGGGGGCTGGGGCCAACGTCCTGACCTTC.

The chain has TRBV25-1 and TRBJ2-7; TRBD1 matches 9 bases. V shed 6 bases, J shed 3 bases, and the junction held 9 bases outside the gene matches. Germline loops: CDR1 MGHDK, CDR2 SYGVNS. There are 15 residues in the CDR3. The CDR3 reads CASSETGTGLYEQYF. CDR3 DNA: TGTGCCAGCAGCGAAACCGGGACAGGGCTCTACGAGCAGTACTTC.

The sample holds many counts of this clonotype. This sequence joins TRBV6-2 or TRBV6-3 and TRBJ2-1, with a tentative D call TRBD1 (6 bases). The CDR3 totals 13 residues. V was shortened by 9 bases and J by 2 bases, with 11 bases between the two germline ends. From germline, CDR1 is MNHEY and CDR2 SVGEGT. CDR3 in amino acids: CASTGSPYNEQFF. CDR3 bases: TGTGCCAGTACAGGGTCCCCCTACAATGAGCAGTTCTTC.

This rearrangement joins TRBV6-1 to TRBJ2-7; D gene ambiguous. The CDR3 length is 12 residues. V shed 5 bases and J shed 1 base, with 6 bases lying between them. Germline V CDR1 and CDR2: MNHNS, SASEGT. The chain's CDR3 is CASSWVSYEQYF. The CDR3 DNA reads as TGTGCCAGCAGTTGGGTTTCCTACGAGCAGTACTTC.

Comment on this clonotype: With a much larger clone just one base away, this may be a read error. The rearrangement joins TRBV6-5 to TRBJ2-2; 12 bases match TRBD2. The CDR3 loop spans 17 amino acids. CDR1 is MNHEY, CDR2 SVGAGI, per germline. This CDR3 reads CASSYSTSGRHTGDLFF. For the CDR3, the DNA is TGTGCCAGCAGTTACTCTACTAGCGGGAGGCACACCGGGGACCTGTTTTTT.